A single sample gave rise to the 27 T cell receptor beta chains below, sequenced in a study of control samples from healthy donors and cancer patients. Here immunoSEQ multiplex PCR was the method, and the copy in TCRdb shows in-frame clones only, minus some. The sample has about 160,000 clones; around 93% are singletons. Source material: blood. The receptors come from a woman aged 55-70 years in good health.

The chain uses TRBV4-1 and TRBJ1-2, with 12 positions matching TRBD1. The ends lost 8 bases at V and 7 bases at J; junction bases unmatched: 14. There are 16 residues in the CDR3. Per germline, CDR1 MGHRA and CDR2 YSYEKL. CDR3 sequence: CASSPSGTGGSFGYTF. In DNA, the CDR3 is TGCGCCAGCTCACCAAGTGGGACAGGGGGCAGTTTTGGCTACACCTTC.

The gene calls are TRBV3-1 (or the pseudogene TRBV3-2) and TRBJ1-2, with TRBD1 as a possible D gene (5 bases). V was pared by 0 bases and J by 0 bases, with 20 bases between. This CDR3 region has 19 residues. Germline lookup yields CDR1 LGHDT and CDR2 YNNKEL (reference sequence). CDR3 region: CASSQDRWAGRETNYGYTF. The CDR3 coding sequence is TGTGCCAGCAGCCAAGACCGTTGGGCAGGGAGGGAGACTAACTATGGCTACACCTTC.

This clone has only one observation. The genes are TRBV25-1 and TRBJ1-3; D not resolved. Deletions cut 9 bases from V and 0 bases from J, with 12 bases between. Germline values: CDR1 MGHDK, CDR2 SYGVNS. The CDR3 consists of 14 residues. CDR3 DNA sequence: TGTGCCAGTACACTGGAATCCTCTGGAAACACCATATATTTT. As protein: CASTLESSGNTIYF.

This chain's CDR3 is CASSLRPDRANGYTF. The CDR3 DNA follows: TGCGCCAGCAGCTTACGGCCGGACAGGGCAAATGGCTACACCTTC. The J gene is TRBJ1-2, the V gene TRBV5-1; 8 bases are a match to TRBD1. J gave up 6 bases and V 2 bases, and 9 bases lay outside the gene matches. In germline, CDR1 is SGHRS, CDR2 YFSETQ. The CDR3 length is 15 residues.

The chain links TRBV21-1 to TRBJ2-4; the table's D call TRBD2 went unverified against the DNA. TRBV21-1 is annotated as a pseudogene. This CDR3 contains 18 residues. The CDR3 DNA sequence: TGTGCCAGCAGCAACAGAGAGCGGGCAGCCATAGCCAAAAACATTCAGTACTTC. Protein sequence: CASSNRERAAIAKNIQYF.

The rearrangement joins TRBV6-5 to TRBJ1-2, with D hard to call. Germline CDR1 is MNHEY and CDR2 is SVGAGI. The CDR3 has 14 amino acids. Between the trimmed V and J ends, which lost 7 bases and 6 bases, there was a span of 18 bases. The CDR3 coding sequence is TGTGCCAGCACCCAGTCGGGAAGTGGCCATGGCTACACCTTC. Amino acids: CASTQSGSGHGYTF.

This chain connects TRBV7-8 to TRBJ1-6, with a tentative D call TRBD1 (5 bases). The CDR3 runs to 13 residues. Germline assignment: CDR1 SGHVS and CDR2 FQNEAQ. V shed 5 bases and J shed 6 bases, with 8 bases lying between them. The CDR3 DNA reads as TGTGCCAGCAGCCCGGGACGTAATTCACCCCTCCACTTT. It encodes CASSPGRNSPLHF.

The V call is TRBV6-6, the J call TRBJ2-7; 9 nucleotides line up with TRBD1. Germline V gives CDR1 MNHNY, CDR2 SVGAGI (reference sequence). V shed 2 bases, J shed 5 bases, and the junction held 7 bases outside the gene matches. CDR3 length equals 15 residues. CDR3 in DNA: TGTGCCAGCAGTTACCCCGGGACAGGGTTAAACGAGCAGTACTTC. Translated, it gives CASSYPGTGLNEQYF.

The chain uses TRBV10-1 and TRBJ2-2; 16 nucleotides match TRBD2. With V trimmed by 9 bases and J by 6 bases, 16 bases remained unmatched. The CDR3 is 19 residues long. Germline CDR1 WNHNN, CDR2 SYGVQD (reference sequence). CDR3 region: CARPPGLAGGLRYPGELFF. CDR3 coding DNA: TGCGCCAGGCCACCGGGACTAGCGGGGGGGCTACGGTATCCCGGGGAGCTGTTTTTT.

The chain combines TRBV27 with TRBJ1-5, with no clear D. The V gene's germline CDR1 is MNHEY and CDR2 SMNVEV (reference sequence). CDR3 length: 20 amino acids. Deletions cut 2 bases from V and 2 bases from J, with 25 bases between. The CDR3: CASSLRPVGQSGAGNQPQHF. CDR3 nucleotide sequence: TGTGCCAGCAGTTTAAGGCCTGTCGGCCAGTCCGGAGCGGGCAATCAGCCCCAGCATTTT.

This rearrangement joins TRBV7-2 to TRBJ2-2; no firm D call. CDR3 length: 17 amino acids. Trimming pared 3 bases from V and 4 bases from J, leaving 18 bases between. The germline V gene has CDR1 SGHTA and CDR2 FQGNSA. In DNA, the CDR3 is TGTGCCAGCAGCTTTAGTATCGCTCAAAAAGCCACCGGGGAGCTGTTTTTT. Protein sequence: CASSFSIAQKATGELFF.

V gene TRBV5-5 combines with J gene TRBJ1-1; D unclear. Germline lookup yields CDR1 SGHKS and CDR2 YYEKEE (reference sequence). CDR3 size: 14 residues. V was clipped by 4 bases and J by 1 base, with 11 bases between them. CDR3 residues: CASSERRANTEAFF. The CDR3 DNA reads TGTGCCAGCAGCGAAAGAAGAGCGAACACTGAAGCTTTCTTT.

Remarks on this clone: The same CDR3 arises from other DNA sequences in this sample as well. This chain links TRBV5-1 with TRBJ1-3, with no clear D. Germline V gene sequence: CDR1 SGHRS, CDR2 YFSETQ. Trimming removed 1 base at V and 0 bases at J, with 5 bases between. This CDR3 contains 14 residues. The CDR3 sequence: CASSLRDSGNTIYF. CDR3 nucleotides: TGCGCCAGCAGCTTGAGGGACTCTGGAAACACCATATATTTT.

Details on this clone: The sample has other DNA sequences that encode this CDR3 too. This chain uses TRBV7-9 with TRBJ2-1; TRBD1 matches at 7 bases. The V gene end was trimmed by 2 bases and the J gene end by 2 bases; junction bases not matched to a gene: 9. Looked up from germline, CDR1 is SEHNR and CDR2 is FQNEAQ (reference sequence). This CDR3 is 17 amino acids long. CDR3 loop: CASSLQGQAVPYNEQFF. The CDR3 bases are TGTGCCAGCAGCTTACAAGGACAGGCCGTACCCTACAATGAGCAGTTCTTC.

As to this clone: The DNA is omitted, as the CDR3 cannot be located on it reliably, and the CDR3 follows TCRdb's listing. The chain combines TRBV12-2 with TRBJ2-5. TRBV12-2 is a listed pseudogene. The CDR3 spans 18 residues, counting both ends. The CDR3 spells CASRFGGGSGRGQETQYF.

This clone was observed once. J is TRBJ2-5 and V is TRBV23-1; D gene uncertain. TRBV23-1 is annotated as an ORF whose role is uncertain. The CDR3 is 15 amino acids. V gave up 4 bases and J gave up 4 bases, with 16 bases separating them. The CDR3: CASSLILWISETQYF. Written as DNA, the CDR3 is TGCGCCAGCAGTCTAATCCTGTGGATCTCAGAGACCCAGTACTTC.

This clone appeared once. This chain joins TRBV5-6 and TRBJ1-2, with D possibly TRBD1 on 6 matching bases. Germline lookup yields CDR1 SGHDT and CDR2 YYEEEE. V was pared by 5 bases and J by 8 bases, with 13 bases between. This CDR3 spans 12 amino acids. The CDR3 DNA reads TGTGCCAGCAGTGGGGGGCGAGGGGGCTACACCTTC. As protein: CASSGGRGGYTF.

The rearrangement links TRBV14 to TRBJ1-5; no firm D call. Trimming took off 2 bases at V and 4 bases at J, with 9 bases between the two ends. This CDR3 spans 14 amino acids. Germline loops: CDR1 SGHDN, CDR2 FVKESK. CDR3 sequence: CASSQSTTNQPQHF. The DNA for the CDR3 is TGTGCCAGCAGCCAAAGTACGACTAATCAGCCCCAGCATTTT.

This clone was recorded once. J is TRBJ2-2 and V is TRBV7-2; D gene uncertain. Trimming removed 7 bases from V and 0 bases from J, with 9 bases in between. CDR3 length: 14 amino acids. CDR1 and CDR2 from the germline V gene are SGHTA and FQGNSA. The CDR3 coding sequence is TGTGCCAGCACCCCTGACACGAACACCGGGGAGCTGTTTTTT. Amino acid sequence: CASTPDTNTGELFF.

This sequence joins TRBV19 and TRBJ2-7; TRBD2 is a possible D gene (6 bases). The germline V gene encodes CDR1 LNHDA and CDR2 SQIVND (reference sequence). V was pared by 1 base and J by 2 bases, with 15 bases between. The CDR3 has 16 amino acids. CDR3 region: CASSIVEGSYPYEQYF. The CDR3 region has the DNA TGTGCCAGTAGTATAGTGGAGGGTAGTTACCCCTACGAGCAGTACTTC.

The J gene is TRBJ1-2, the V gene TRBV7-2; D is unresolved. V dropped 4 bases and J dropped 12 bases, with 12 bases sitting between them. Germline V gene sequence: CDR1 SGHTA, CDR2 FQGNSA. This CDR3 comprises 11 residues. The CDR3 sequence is CASSSGGLHTF. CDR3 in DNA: TGTGCCAGCAGCTCGGGCGGGCTTCACACCTTC.

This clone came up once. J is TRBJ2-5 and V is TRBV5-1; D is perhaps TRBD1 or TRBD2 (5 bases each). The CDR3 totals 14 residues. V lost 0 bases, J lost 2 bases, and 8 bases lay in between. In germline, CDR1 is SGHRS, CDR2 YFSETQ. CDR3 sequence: CASSLVGGQETQYF. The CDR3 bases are TGCGCCAGCAGCTTGGTTGGGGGACAAGAGACCCAGTACTTC.

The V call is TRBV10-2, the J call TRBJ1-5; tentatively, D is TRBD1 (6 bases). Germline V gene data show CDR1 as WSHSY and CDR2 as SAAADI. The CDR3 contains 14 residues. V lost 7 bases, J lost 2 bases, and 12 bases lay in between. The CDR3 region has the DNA TGCGCCAGCACCGGGTCAGGGGGCAATCAGCCCCAGCATTTT. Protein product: CASTGSGGNQPQHF.

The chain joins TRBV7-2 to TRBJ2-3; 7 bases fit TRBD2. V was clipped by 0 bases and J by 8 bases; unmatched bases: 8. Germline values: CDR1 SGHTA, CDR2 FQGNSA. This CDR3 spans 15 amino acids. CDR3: CASSLALTRGGTQYF. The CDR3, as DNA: TGTGCCAGCAGCTTAGCGCTCACCCGCGGGGGTACGCAGTATTTT. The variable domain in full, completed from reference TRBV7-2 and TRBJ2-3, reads GAGVSQSPSNKVTEKGKDVELRCDPISGHTALYWYRQSLGQGLEFLIYFQGNSAPDKSGLPSDRFSAERTGGSVSTLTIQRTQQEDSAVYLCASSLALTRGGTQYFGPGTRLTVL.

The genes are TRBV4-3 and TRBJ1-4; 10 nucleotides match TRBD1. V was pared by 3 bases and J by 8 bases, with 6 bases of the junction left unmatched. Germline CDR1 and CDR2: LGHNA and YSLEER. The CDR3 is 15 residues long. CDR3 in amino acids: CASSHAGTGEEKLFF. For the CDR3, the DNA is TGCGCCAGCAGCCACGCCGGGACAGGGGAAGAAAAACTGTTTTTT.

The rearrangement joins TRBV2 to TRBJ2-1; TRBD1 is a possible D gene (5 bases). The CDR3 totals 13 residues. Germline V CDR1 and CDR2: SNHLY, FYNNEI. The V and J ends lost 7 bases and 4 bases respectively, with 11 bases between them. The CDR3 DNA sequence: TGTGCCAGCATCAGAGACAGATACAATGAGCAGTTCTTC. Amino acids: CASIRDRYNEQFF.

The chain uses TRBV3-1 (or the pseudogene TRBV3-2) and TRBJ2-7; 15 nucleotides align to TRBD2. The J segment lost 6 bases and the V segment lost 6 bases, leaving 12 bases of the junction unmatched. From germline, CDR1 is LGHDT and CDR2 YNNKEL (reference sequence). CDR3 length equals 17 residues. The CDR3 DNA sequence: TGTGCCAGCAGTCCTGGGACTAGCGGGGGGCCCCTGGGCGAGCAGTACTTC. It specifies CASSPGTSGGPLGEQYF.